This entry lists 32 T cell receptor beta chains sequenced from one sample in a study of control samples from healthy donors and cancer patients. Sequencing used immunoSEQ multiplex PCR; TCRdb keeps in-frame clones, though not all of them. The profile covers 100,000 to 150,000 clones, with 75% to 95% appearing a single time and roughly 8.7% taken by the ten largest. The material sequenced was blood. These receptors came from a man between 18 and 29 years old in good health.

The chain has TRBV4-1 and TRBJ1-5, with 9 positions matching TRBD1. The V gene end was trimmed by 1 base and the J gene end by 6 bases; junction bases not matched to a gene: 10. This CDR3 is 17 amino acids long. Per germline, CDR1 MGHRA and CDR2 YSYEKL. CDR3 DNA: TGCGCCAGCAGCCAAGCCTTCACAGGGGGCAGCGGTCAGCCCCAGCATTTT. It codes for CASSQAFTGGSGQPQHF.

The chain employs TRBV2 and TRBJ1-1; D gene unclear. With 6 bases removed from V and 4 bases from J, the gap between germline ends came to 12 bases. This CDR3 region has 13 residues. CDR1 and CDR2 (germline): SNHLY, FYNNEI. The CDR3 nucleotides read TGTGCCAGCAGGGGCTTCGAGGGCACTGAAGCTTTCTTT. Translated: CASRGFEGTEAFF.

This sequence joins TRBV5-1 and TRBJ1-1; 10 bases line up with TRBD1. With V trimmed by 3 bases and J by 5 bases, 4 bases remained unmatched. CDR3 length: 14 residues. CDR1 and CDR2 from the germline V gene are SGHRS and YFSETQ. The CDR3 DNA follows: TGCGCCAGCAGCTGGAGGGACAGGGGAACTGAAGCTTTCTTT. Translating it yields CASSWRDRGTEAFF.

This clone was seen a few times. The rearrangement links TRBV11-2 to TRBJ1-2; possible D gene TRBD1, 5 bases. Germline V gene lookup returns CDR1 SGHAT and CDR2 FQNNGV. V lost 6 bases and J lost 7, with 12 bases in between. The CDR3 has 12 residues. CDR3 sequence reads: CASSGTLGGYTF. The CDR3 DNA reads as TGTGCCAGCAGTGGGACCCTCGGTGGCTACACCTTC.

Only one count was recorded for this clone. The chain uses TRBV6-1 and TRBJ1-1, with 9 bases that match TRBD1. The V segment lost 4 bases and the J segment 0 bases; nucleotides outside the gene matches: 6. The CDR3 consists of 16 residues. CDR1 is MNHNS and CDR2 is SASEGT in the germline V gene. CDR3 DNA sequence: TGTGCCAGCAGTGGAGGGACAGGGACCATGAACACTGAAGCTTTCTTT. It encodes CASSGGTGTMNTEAFF.

In its sample, this clone was seen a few times. This chain joins TRBV9 and TRBJ2-6; D is ambiguous. The CDR3 sequence is 19 residues long. Germline V gives CDR1 SGDLS, CDR2 YYNGEE. V shed 3 bases and J shed 0 bases, with 19 bases lying between them. The CDR3 region is CASSATFGQSHSGANVLTF. CDR3 DNA sequence: TGTGCCAGCAGCGCCACCTTTGGTCAGTCCCACTCTGGGGCCAACGTCCTGACTTTC.

The CDR3 sequence: CAWIPGQITEAFF. In nucleotides, the CDR3 is TGTGCCTGGATCCCGGGACAGATCACTGAAGCTTTCTTT. This chain joins TRBV30 and TRBJ1-1; TRBD1 aligns across 7 bases. CDR1 is GTSNPN, CDR2 SVGIG, per germline (reference sequence). The junction had 6 bases not matched to a gene; V was cut back by 4 bases and J by 4 bases. CDR3 size: 13 residues.

This clone was detected once. V and J are TRBV9 and TRBJ2-1; D is undetermined. The CDR3 runs 14 residues. Deletions cut 0 bases from V and 0 bases from J, with 4 bases between. The germline CDR1 and CDR2 sequences are SGDLS and YYNGEE. CDR3 nucleotide sequence: TGTGCCAGCAGCGTAGCTAGCTCCTACAATGAGCAGTTCTTC. Its translation: CASSVASSYNEQFF. Combining the CDR3 with reference TRBV9 and TRBJ2-1 gives the whole variable domain DSGVTQTPKHLITATGQRVTLRCSPRSGDLSVYWYQQSLDQGLQFLIQYYNGEERAKGNILERFSAQQFPDLHSELNLSSLELGDSALYFCASSVASSYNEQFFGPGTRLTVL.

The J gene is TRBJ1-6, the V gene TRBV3-1 (or the pseudogene TRBV3-2); D ambiguous. Trimming shortened V by 4 bases and J by 13 bases, and 11 bases separated the two germline ends. The CDR3 has 12 residues. Germline CDR1 reads LGHDT; CDR2 reads YNNKEL (reference sequence). In DNA form, the CDR3 reads TGTGCCAGCAGCCCAAAAGGGCGTCCCCTCCACTTT. Its translation is CASSPKGRPLHF.

The chain uses TRBV29-1 and TRBJ2-7, with TRBD2 identical over 9 bases. CDR1 SQVTM and CDR2 ANQGSEA come from the germline V gene. This CDR3 contains 15 residues. The V segment lost 6 bases and the J segment 3 bases; nucleotides outside the gene matches: 12. This CDR3 reads CSVGPRLAEIYEQYF. Written as DNA, the CDR3 is TGCAGCGTAGGGCCCCGACTAGCGGAAATCTACGAGCAGTACTTC.

V and J are TRBV19 and TRBJ2-7; 7 bases align to TRBD1. Germline V gene lookup returns CDR1 LNHDA and CDR2 SQIVND (reference sequence). The CDR3 consists of 15 residues. V trimming: 3 bases; J trimming: 0 bases; junction bases outside the gene matches: 5. CDR3 in DNA: TGTGCCAGTAGTATCGACAGGGCCAGCTCCTACGAGCAGTACTTC. Its translation is CASSIDRASSYEQYF. The full variable domain, its missing parts supplied by reference TRBV19 and TRBJ2-7, is DGGITQSPKYLFRKEGQNVTLSCEQNLNHDAMYWYRQDPGQGLRLIYYSQIVNDFQKGDIAEGYSVSREKKESFPLTVTSAQKNPTAFYLCASSIDRASSYEQYFGPGTRLTVT.

The chain couples TRBV21-1 to TRBJ1-5. TRBV21-1 is tagged as a pseudogene. This CDR3 is 14 amino acids long. The CDR3 nucleotides read TGTGCCAGCATCTGGGGGGGGAAGGTTCAGCCCCAGCATTTT. Translating gives CASIWGGKVQPQHF.

This clone showed up just once. This sequence joins TRBV9 and TRBJ2-3, with D perhaps matching TRBD2 (7 bases). The CDR3 totals 16 residues. Trimming stripped 0 bases from V and 2 bases from J, with 13 bases between. Germline values: CDR1 SGDLS, CDR2 YYNGEE. The CDR3 reads CASSVGIGGPTDTQYF. In DNA form, the CDR3 reads TGTGCCAGCAGCGTAGGTATCGGGGGGCCCACAGATACGCAGTATTTT. The complete variable domain, with remaining parts taken from reference TRBV9 and TRBJ2-3, reads DSGVTQTPKHLITATGQRVTLRCSPRSGDLSVYWYQQSLDQGLQFLIQYYNGEERAKGNILERFSAQQFPDLHSELNLSSLELGDSALYFCASSVGIGGPTDTQYFGPGTRLTVL.

The chain recombines TRBV6-2 or TRBV6-3 with TRBJ2-7; 12 positions agree with TRBD2. The CDR3 consists of 16 residues. V lost 4 bases and J lost 3; bases outside the gene matches: 7. The germline V gene has CDR1 MNHEY and CDR2 SVGEGT. CDR3 coding DNA: TGTGCCAGCAGTTTCTTCCGACTAGCGGGGGACTACGAGCAGTACTTC. Translated, it gives CASSFFRLAGDYEQYF.

This chain uses TRBV9 with TRBJ1-2; D is perhaps TRBD1 (6 bases). CDR3 size: 15 residues. Trimming cost V 4 bases and J 3 bases, with 16 bases left between them. CDR1 and CDR2 from the germline V gene are SGDLS and YYNGEE. CDR3 nucleotide sequence: TGTGCCAGCAGCCCCAGTGGGGGGGCGGACTATGGCTACACCTTC. It yields the protein CASSPSGGADYGYTF. The full variable domain, completed using reference TRBV9 and TRBJ1-2, is DSGVTQTPKHLITATGQRVTLRCSPRSGDLSVYWYQQSLDQGLQFLIQYYNGEERAKGNILERFSAQQFPDLHSELNLSSLELGDSALYFCASSPSGGADYGYTFGSGTRLTVV.

The chain recombines TRBV7-3 with TRBJ2-1, with D possibly called TRBD1 or TRBD2 (7 bases each). The CDR3 is 16 amino acids. Germline lookup yields CDR1 SGHTA and CDR2 FQGTGA. Trimming cost V 7 bases and J 1 base, with 17 bases left between them. In DNA form, the CDR3 reads TGTGCCAGCAACCCCCAGGGGGGGGCTTCCTACAATGAGCAGTTCTTC. Its protein product is CASNPQGGASYNEQFF. The complete variable domain, with remaining parts taken from reference TRBV7-3 and TRBJ2-1, reads GAGVSQTPSNKVTEKGKYVELRCDPISGHTALYWYRQSLGQGPEFLIYFQGTGAADDSGLPNDRFFAVRPEGSVSTLKIQRTERGDSAVYLCASNPQGGASYNEQFFGPGTRLTVL.

The J gene is TRBJ2-7, the V gene TRBV4-1; D unresolved. Trimming cost V 0 bases and J 1 base, with 10 bases left between them. Germline V gene lookup returns CDR1 MGHRA and CDR2 YSYEKL. The CDR3 is 15 amino acids. CDR3 in DNA: TGCGCCAGCAGCCAAGAGCCAGTGATATCCTACGAGCAGTACTTC. Protein: CASSQEPVISYEQYF.

J is TRBJ2-7 and V is TRBV7-9; 8 bases are shared with TRBD1. The CDR3 length is 15 residues. V lost 1 base and J lost 6; bases outside the gene matches: 8. The germline V gene has CDR1 SEHNR and CDR2 FQNEAQ (reference sequence). The CDR3: CASSLVWQGAGEQYF. The CDR3 DNA sequence: TGTGCCAGCAGCTTAGTGTGGCAGGGGGCAGGCGAGCAGTACTTC.

The rearrangement links TRBV5-1 to TRBJ2-5; no clear D gene. Trimming took 0 bases from V and 4 from J, leaving 10 bases between them. The length of the CDR3 is 14 residues. In germline, CDR1 is SGHRS, CDR2 YFSETQ. This CDR3 reads CASSLESLGETQYF. As DNA, the CDR3 is TGCGCCAGCAGCTTGGAGAGCCTCGGAGAGACCCAGTACTTC.

This chain uses TRBV5-1 with TRBJ2-3; D is unclear. CDR1 and CDR2 from the germline V gene are SGHRS and YFSETQ. The germline V and J ends were trimmed by 3 bases and 4 bases, with 12 bases remaining between them. CDR3 length: 14 amino acids. CDR3 DNA sequence: TGCGCCAGCAGCTCACGGGTTCAGCCAGATACGCAGTATTTT. Protein product: CASSSRVQPDTQYF.

This chain links TRBV6-5 with TRBJ1-1; D possibly corresponds to TRBD1 (5 bases). V gave up 7 bases and J gave up 5 bases, with 17 bases separating them. This CDR3 contains 14 residues. Looked up from germline, CDR1 is MNHEY and CDR2 is SVGAGI. The DNA for the CDR3 is TGTGCCAGCATCTTAGGACCTCAGGGAACTGAAGCTTTCTTT. The encoded protein is CASILGPQGTEAFF.

The CDR3 region has the DNA TGTGCCAGCTCACCACATCTCGCCGACCGAGGCACTGAAGCTTTCTTT. Its protein is CASSPHLADRGTEAFF. V is TRBV18 and J is TRBJ1-1; D not resolved. CDR3 length: 16 amino acids. Germline V gene sequence: CDR1 KGHSH, CDR2 LQKENI. The V and J ends lost 1 base and 4 bases respectively, with 16 bases between them.

This sequence joins TRBV5-4 and TRBJ2-5; TRBD2 aligns across 8 bases. The V segment lost 0 bases and the J segment 1 base; nucleotides outside the gene matches: 8. The germline gives CDR1 SGHNT, CDR2 YYREEE (reference sequence). This CDR3 has 17 residues. The CDR3 region is CASSLDLAGRPQETQYF. As DNA, the CDR3 is TGTGCCAGCAGCTTGGATTTAGCGGGGAGGCCCCAAGAGACCCAGTACTTC.

This sequence joins TRBV14 and TRBJ1-2; 9 nucleotides agree with TRBD1. V was clipped by 6 bases and J by 8 bases; unmatched bases: 7. CDR1 and CDR2 (germline): SGHDN, FVKESK. CDR3 length equals 13 residues. CDR3 sequence reads: CASSDRGNGGYTF. In DNA, the CDR3 is TGTGCCAGCAGTGACAGGGGGAATGGGGGCTACACCTTC.

This sequence joins TRBV13 and TRBJ2-2, with D possibly TRBD1 on 5 matching bases. V gave up 2 bases and J gave up 3 bases, with 13 bases separating them. Germline V gives CDR1 PRHDT, CDR2 FYEKMQ (reference sequence). This CDR3 comprises 16 residues. CDR3 DNA sequence: TGTGCCAGCAGCTTATTGCACCTACAGGACACCGGGGAGCTGTTTTTT. This gives the protein CASSLLHLQDTGELFF.

The V and J genes are TRBV9 and TRBJ2-7; a possible D gene is TRBD1 (6 bases). V lost 2 bases and J 2 bases, leaving 14 bases between the germline ends. This CDR3 is built from 15 residues. Germline V gives CDR1 SGDLS, CDR2 YYNGEE. CDR3 sequence (DNA): TGTGCCAGCAGCGTCCGACCCCGGGACACCTACGAGCAGTACTTC. Protein: CASSVRPRDTYEQYF.

The chain carries TRBV5-6 and TRBJ2-1; no definite D call. Deletions cut 2 bases from V and 6 bases from J, with 12 bases between. The CDR3 contains 14 residues. Germline CDR1 SGHDT, CDR2 YYEEEE. CDR3 DNA: TGTGCCAGCAGCTTAAACCGGGCCGGCAATGAGCAGTTCTTC. Protein product: CASSLNRAGNEQFF.

The chain links TRBV6-1 to TRBJ1-2; D remains unclear. This CDR3 comprises 16 residues. Germline values: CDR1 MNHNS, CDR2 SASEGT. V lost 4 bases and J lost 0, with 15 bases in between. CDR3 in DNA: TGTGCCAGCAGTGGGACGGCGGGAAAAACTAACTATGGCTACACCTTC. Residues: CASSGTAGKTNYGYTF.

The chain combines TRBV18 with TRBJ1-3; no clear D. V was cut by 3 bases and J by 2 bases, with 8 bases left in between. The germline gives CDR1 KGHSH, CDR2 LQKENI. CDR3 length equals 14 residues. CDR3 sequence: CASSPMRAGNTIYF. The CDR3 nucleotides read TGTGCCAGCTCACCCATGAGGGCTGGAAACACCATATATTTT. The variable domain in full, completed from reference TRBV18 and TRBJ1-3, reads NAGVMQNPRHLVRRRGQEARLRCSPMKGHSHVYWYRQLPEEGLKFMVYLQKENIIDESGMPKERFSAEFPKEGPSILRIQQVVRGDSAAYFCASSPMRAGNTIYFGEGSWLTVV.

V and J are TRBV28 and TRBJ1-4; no definite D call. Between the trimmed V and J ends, which lost 4 bases and 0 bases, there was a span of 12 bases. The CDR3 extends over 16 amino acids. Germline loops: CDR1 MDHEN, CDR2 SYDVKM. CDR3 in amino acids: CASSSSLAATNEKLFF. In DNA, the CDR3 is TGTGCCAGCAGTTCTTCACTAGCAGCAACTAATGAAAAACTGTTTTTT.

J is TRBJ2-3 and V is TRBV18, with D unresolved. Germline V gene data show CDR1 as KGHSH and CDR2 as LQKENI. Trimming cost V 4 bases and J 5 bases, with 7 bases left between them. This CDR3 has 12 amino acids. For the CDR3, the DNA is TGTGCCAGCTCACGTCGTGAAGATACGCAGTATTTT. It encodes CASSRREDTQYF. The whole variable domain, filled in from reference TRBV18 and TRBJ2-3, reads NAGVMQNPRHLVRRRGQEARLRCSPMKGHSHVYWYRQLPEEGLKFMVYLQKENIIDESGMPKERFSAEFPKEGPSILRIQQVVRGDSAAYFCASSRREDTQYFGPGTRLTVL.

This clone came up once. This chain uses TRBV3-1 (or the pseudogene TRBV3-2) with TRBJ2-1; a possible D gene is TRBD2 (5 bases). The CDR3 is 13 amino acids. The germline CDR1 and CDR2 sequences are LGHDT and YNNKEL (reference sequence). V lost 1 base and J 9 bases, leaving 10 bases between the germline ends. CDR3 sequence (DNA): TGTGCCAGCAGCCAAGGAAGGGCGGGTGAGCAGTTCTTC. Translating gives CASSQGRAGEQFF.